Sequencing of this TCR beta chain was carried out in a study of T cell responses to AZD1222 COVID-19 vaccine. This clone was seen only once. Its specificity is not known. The CDR3 contains 11 residues. Trimming stripped 10 bases from V and 2 bases from J, with 7 bases between. Germline assignment: CDR1 MNHNY and CDR2 SVGAGI (reference sequence). The assay was immunoSEQ multiplex PCR, and TCRdb's table has in-frame clones only and misses some. The sample holds tens of thousands of clones, roughly nine tenths seen once. Study results and caveats: Among those given AZD1222, only six were seropositive at baseline. Across spike, vaccine-associated CD4 TCRs were found, dominant at 160-218 and 743-854.

Pooling was applied to second doses at about 4 or about 12 weeks. The specimen comprised peripheral blood, sampled 28 days after the second AZD1222 dose. The chain is built from TRBV6-6 and TRBJ2-3; no firm D call. This receptor was taken from an adult who received the AZD1222 COVID-19 vaccine. CDR3 sequence: CATHPTDTQYF. The CDR3, as DNA: TGTGCCACGCACCCCACAGATACGCAGTATTTT.